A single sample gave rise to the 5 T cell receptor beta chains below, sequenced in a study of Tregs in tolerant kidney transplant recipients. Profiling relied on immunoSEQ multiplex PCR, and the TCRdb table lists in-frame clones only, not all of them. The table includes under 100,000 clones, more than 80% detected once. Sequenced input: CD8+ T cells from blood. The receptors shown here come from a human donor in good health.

CDR3 DNA sequence: TGTGCCAGCAGCCCCCGGGGAAACACTGAAGCTTTCTTT. It encodes CASSPRGNTEAFF. This chain uses TRBV7-9 with TRBJ1-1; D is undetermined. The CDR3 consists of 13 residues. CDR1 and CDR2 from the germline V gene are SEHNR and FQNEAQ (reference sequence). Trimming took 5 bases from V and 2 from J, leaving 9 bases between them. Combining the CDR3 with reference TRBV7-9 and TRBJ1-1 gives the whole variable domain DTGVSQNPRHKITKRGQNVTFRCDPISEHNRLYWYRQTLGQGPEFLTYFQNEAQLEKSRLLSDRFSAERPKGSFSTLEIQRTEQGDSAMYLCASSPRGNTEAFFGQGTRLTVV.

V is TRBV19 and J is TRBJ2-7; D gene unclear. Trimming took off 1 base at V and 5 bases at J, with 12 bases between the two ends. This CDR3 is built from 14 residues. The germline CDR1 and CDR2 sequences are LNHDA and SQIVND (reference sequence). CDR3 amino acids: CASSIVGFLDEQYF. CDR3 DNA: TGTGCCAGTAGTATAGTCGGGTTTCTCGACGAGCAGTACTTC.

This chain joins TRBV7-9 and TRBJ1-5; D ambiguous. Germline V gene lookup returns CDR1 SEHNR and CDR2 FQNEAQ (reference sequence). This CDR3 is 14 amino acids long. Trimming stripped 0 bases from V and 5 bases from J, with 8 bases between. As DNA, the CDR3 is TGTGCCAGCAGCTTAGCGGGATCCCATCAGCCCCAGCATTTT. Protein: CASSLAGSHQPQHF.

The CDR3 DNA sequence: TGTGCCAGCAGTGAATCCGGGACAGGGGGAGAGACCCAGTACTTC. This encodes CASSESGTGGETQYF. The rearrangement links TRBV6-1 to TRBJ2-5, with 11 bases lining up with TRBD1. The CDR3 is 15 amino acids. Trimming took 2 bases from V and 4 from J; bases not matched to a gene: 3. Germline values: CDR1 MNHNS, CDR2 SASEGT.

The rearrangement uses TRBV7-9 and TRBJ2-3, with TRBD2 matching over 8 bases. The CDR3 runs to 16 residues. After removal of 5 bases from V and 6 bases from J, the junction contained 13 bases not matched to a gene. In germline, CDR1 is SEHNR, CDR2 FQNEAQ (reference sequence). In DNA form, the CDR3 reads TGTGCCAGCAGCCCCCGGGTAGCGGGAAGCAGTGATACGCAGTATTTT. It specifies CASSPRVAGSSDTQYF.